This record covers a single TCR beta chain. Its antigen is unidentified. The CDR3 is made up of 19 amino acids. Germline values: CDR1 MDHEN, CDR2 SYDVKM. V lost 6 bases and J lost 3, with 27 bases in between. TCRdb keeps only in-frame clones here, not all; method: immunoSEQ multiplex PCR. The table records approximately 120,000 clones, 80% to 95% of them present only once. This sample is part of a study of T cell responses to AZD1222 COVID-19 vaccine. General study points: Donors were chiefly white British, with a greater number of females, and clonal diversity was perhaps underestimated.

The receptor comes from an adult in good health. Specimen: peripheral blood, collected on day 0 of AZD1222 vaccination. The chain has TRBV28 and TRBJ1-5; the D is unclear. The chain's CDR3 is CASSPNGEGVWVNNQPQHF. The DNA for the CDR3 is TGTGCCAGCAGCCCCAATGGGGAGGGTGTGTGGGTCAACAATCAGCCCCAGCATTTT.